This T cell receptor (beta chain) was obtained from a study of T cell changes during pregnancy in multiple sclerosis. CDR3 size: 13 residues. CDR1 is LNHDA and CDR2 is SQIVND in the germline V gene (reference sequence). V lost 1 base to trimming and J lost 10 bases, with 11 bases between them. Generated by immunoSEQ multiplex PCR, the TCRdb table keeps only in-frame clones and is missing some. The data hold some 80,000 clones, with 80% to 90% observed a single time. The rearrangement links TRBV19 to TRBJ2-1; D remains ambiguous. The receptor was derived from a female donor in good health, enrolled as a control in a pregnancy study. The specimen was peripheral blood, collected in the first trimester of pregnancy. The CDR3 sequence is CASSIVTQAEQFF. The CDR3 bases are TGTGCCAGTAGTATAGTAACGCAGGCCGAGCAGTTCTTC.